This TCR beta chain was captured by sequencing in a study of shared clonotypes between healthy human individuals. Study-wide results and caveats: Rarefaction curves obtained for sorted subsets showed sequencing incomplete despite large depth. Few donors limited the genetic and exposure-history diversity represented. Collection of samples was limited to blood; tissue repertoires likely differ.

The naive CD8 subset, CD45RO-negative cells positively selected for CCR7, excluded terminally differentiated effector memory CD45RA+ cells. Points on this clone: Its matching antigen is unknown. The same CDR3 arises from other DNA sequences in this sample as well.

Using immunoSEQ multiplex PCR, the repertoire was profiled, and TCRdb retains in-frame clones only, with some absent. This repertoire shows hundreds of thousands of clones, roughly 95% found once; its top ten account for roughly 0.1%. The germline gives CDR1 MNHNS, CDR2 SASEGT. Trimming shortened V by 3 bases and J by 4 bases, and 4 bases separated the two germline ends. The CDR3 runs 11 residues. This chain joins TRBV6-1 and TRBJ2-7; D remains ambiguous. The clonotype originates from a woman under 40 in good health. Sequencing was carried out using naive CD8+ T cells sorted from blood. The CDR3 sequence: CASSDLYEQYF. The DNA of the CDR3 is TGTGCCAGCAGTGATTTGTACGAGCAGTACTTC.